This is a list of T cell receptor beta chains from one sample in a study of blood T cell repertoires in COVID-19. Assay used: immunoSEQ multiplex PCR; TCRdb lists only in-frame clones, some missing. The sample carries about 250,000 clones, just over 85% recorded once. The specimen sequenced was PBMCs or T cells enriched from blood (not recorded which). The source of these receptors is a man aged 40-50 years who had recovered from COVID-19. CDR3s leave out the opening cysteine and the closing phenylalanine or tryptophan. The order of the fields is V gene, CDR3 protein.

>TRBV10-3
AISEPGLNSPLH
>TRBV28
ATVDSANTEAF
>TRBV21-1
ASSRLAQKNNEQF
>TRBV12-3/TRBV12-4
ASQGKTGFTLH
>TRBV18
ASSPGLGNQPQH
>TRBV18
ASSLGFQATEAF
>TRBV5-4
ASSFSGRAEETQY
>TRBV5-3
ARSRRETSEYIQY
>TRBV13
ASSKRGGWADTQY
>TRBV6-5
ASSYTGGSGGYT
>TRBV19
ASSTRVHLDTQY
>TRBV6-4
ASSEAVHQPQH
>TRBV4-3
ASSQDRAAVGWREQF
>TRBV7-6
ASSLGTGNTDTQY
>TRBV9
ASSVVGGDSSEQF
>TRBV6-1
ASSDLTSVGQGNYEQY
>TRBV5-4
ASSMTTGGLQGANVLT
>TRBV5-1
ASSRWTGPGAYEQY
>TRBV5-1
ASSQTGEGTEAF
>TRBV2
ASSEAAGSGTEAF
>TRBV5-1
ASSLAGTSGSLNTGELF
>TRBV7-2
ASSLAQGFHEQY
>TRBV5-1
ASSFNFLAGLGNEQF
>TRBV19
ASSALAGREQF
>TRBV27
ASSTTSTDTQY
>TRBV12-2
ASPSRQGDGYT
>TRBV5-5
ASSLPGQGWDTQY
>TRBV11-2
ASSLVAGDHYGYT
>TRBV27
ASRAQLAGAYEQY
>TRBV7-9
GPGQVTDTQY
>TRBV6-4
ASRPRGGYGEQF
>TRBV20-1
SASPGTSGGVGETQY
>TRBV27
ASSTQDWEKLF
>TRBV3-1/TRBV3-2
ASSLLAGEDTQY
>TRBV2
ASSEGLAGNAGETQY
>TRBV10-3
AISELNPADEQF
>TRBV11-2
ASSYGNRADGEKLF
>TRBV5-4
ASSWGQGGNEKLF
>TRBV27
ASSLYRDHQPQH
>TRBV19
ASTAGLNYGYT
>TRBV7-2
ASSVNWRRVNSPLH
>TRBV3-1/TRBV3-2
ASSLGQSNEQF
>TRBV5-1
ASSLVTIAEESTQY